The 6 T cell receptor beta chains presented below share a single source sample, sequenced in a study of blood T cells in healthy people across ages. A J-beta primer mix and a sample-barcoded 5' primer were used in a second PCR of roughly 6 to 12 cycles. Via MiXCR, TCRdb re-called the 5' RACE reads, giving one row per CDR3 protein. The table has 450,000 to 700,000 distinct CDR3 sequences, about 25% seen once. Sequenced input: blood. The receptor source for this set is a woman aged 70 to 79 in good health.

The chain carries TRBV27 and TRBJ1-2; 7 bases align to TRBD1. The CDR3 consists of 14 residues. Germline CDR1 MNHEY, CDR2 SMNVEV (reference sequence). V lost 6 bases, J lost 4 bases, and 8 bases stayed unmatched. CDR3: CASRTTGAGYGYTF. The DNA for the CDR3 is TGTGCCAGCAGAACCACAGGGGCGGGCTATGGCTACACCTTC.

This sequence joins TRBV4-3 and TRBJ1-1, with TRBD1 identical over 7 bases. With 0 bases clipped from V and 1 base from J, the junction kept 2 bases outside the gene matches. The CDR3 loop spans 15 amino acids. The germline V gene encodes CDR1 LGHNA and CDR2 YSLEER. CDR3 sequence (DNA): TGCGCCAGCAGCCAAGACCGGGACAGGAACACTGAAGCTTTCTTT. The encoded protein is CASSQDRDRNTEAFF.

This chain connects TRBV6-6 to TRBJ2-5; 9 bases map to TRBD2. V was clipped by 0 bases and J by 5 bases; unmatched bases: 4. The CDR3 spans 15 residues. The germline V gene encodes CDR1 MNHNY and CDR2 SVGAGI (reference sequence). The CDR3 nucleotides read TGTGCCAGCAGTTACTCGGCGCGGGGGGGGGAGACCCAGTACTTC. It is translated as CASSYSARGGETQYF.

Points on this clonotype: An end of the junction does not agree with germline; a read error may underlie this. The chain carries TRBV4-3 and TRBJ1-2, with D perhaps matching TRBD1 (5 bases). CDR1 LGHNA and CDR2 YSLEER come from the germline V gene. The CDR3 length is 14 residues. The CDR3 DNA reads TGCGCCGGCAGCCAAGAGACAGCGAACTATGGCTACACCTTC. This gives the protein CAGSQETANYGYTF.

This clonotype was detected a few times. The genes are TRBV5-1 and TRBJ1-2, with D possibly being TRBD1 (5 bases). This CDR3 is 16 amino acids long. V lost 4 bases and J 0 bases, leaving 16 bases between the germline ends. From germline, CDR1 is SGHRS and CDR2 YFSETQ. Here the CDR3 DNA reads TGCGCCAGCAGCCCCTCCGGGCAGGGACCTAACTATGGCTACACCTTC. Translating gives CASSPSGQGPNYGYTF. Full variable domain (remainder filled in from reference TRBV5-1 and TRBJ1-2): KAGVTQTPRYLIKTRGQQVTLSCSPISGHRSVSWYQQTPGQGLQFLFEYFSETQRNKGNFPGRFSGRQFSNSRSEMNVSTLELGDSALYLCASSPSGQGPNYGYTFGSGTRLTVV.

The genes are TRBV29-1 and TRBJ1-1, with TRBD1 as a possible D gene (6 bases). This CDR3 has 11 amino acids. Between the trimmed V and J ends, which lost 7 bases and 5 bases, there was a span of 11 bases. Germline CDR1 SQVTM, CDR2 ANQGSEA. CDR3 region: CSGITGTEAFF. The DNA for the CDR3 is TGCAGCGGAATAACAGGGACTGAAGCTTTCTTT.